These 27 T cell receptor beta chains share one sample of origin, sequenced in a study of blood T cell repertoires in COVID-19. The repertoire was sequenced with immunoSEQ multiplex PCR; TCRdb's copy has only in-frame clones and lacks some. The data contain more than 85,000 clones, approximately 91% of them singletons. Material for sequencing was peripheral blood. The receptors were sampled from a man in his late teens or twenties with acute or convalescent COVID-19.

The CDR3 sequence: CASSIRGTESPLHF. Written as DNA, the CDR3 is TGTGCCAGTAGTATTAGAGGGACTGAATCACCCCTCCACTTT. The chain carries TRBV19 and TRBJ1-6; D is possibly TRBD1 (5 bases). This CDR3 comprises 14 residues. In germline, CDR1 is LNHDA, CDR2 SQIVND (reference sequence). The V end lost 3 bases, the J end lost 10 bases, and 13 bases lay between the germline ends.

The J gene is TRBJ1-1, the V gene TRBV30; 7 bases match TRBD1. Germline V gives CDR1 GTSNPN, CDR2 SVGIG (reference sequence). V shed 2 bases, J shed 1 base, and the junction held 4 bases outside the gene matches. The CDR3 is 14 amino acids. The CDR3, as DNA: TGTGCCTGGAGTACAGGGGCCACGAACACTGAAGCTTTCTTT. Protein: CAWSTGATNTEAFF.

This chain uses TRBV7-9 with TRBJ2-7, with 8 bases lining up with TRBD2. The CDR3 totals 15 residues. The J segment lost 2 bases and the V segment lost 2 bases, leaving 5 bases of the junction unmatched. CDR1 is SEHNR and CDR2 is FQNEAQ in the germline V gene (reference sequence). The CDR3 loop reads CASSLSLSGAYEQYF. CDR3 DNA sequence: TGTGCCAGCAGCTTATCTCTTAGCGGGGCCTACGAGCAGTACTTC.

A single count supports this clone. The gene calls are TRBV9 and TRBJ1-6, with TRBD1 matching 7 bases. The CDR3 loop spans 14 amino acids. With 0 bases clipped from V and 9 bases from J, the junction kept 3 bases outside the gene matches. The V gene's germline CDR1 is SGDLS and CDR2 YYNGEE. The CDR3 spells CASSVDRGGSPLHF. The CDR3 coding sequence is TGTGCCAGCAGCGTAGACAGGGGTGGTTCACCCCTCCACTTT.

V usage is TRBV18 and J usage is TRBJ2-3; possibly TRBD2 for D (5 bases). The germline V and J ends were trimmed by 3 bases and 3 bases, with 10 bases remaining between them. Germline lookup yields CDR1 KGHSH and CDR2 LQKENI. The CDR3 has 14 amino acids. CDR3 bases: TGTGCCAGCTCACCGCGGGTAGCAACAGATACGCAGTATTTT. It codes for CASSPRVATDTQYF.

J is TRBJ1-3 and V is TRBV3-1 (or the pseudogene TRBV3-2); 8 bases line up with TRBD1. V was clipped by 4 bases and J by 4 bases; unmatched bases: 6. CDR3 size: 15 residues. Germline V gives CDR1 LGHDT, CDR2 YNNKEL (reference sequence). The chain's CDR3 is CASSLPGQAGNTIYF. The DNA of the CDR3 is TGTGCCAGCAGCCTCCCGGGACAGGCGGGAAACACCATATATTTT.

The chain couples TRBV20-1 to TRBJ1-1; no firm D call. Per the germline V gene, CDR1 is DFQATT and CDR2 is SNEGSKA (reference sequence). Trimming took 5 bases from V and 5 from J, leaving 9 bases between them. The CDR3 loop spans 11 amino acids. The CDR3, as DNA: TGCAGTGCTTCTATAGAGACTGAAGCTTTCTTT. It specifies CSASIETEAFF.

About this clone: At the DNA level, this CDR3 is encoded by other sequences in the same sample as well. J is TRBJ1-2 and V is TRBV27, with 8 bases fitting TRBD1. Germline CDR1 reads MNHEY; CDR2 reads SMNVEV (reference sequence). The CDR3 is 14 amino acids. V was clipped by 6 bases and J by 2 bases; unmatched bases: 5. The DNA of the CDR3 is TGTGCCAGCAGCCCGCGACAGGGGAACTATGGCTACACCTTC. It yields the protein CASSPRQGNYGYTF.

This rearrangement joins TRBV5-5 to TRBJ2-4; 7 bases map to TRBD1. Germline trimming cut 4 bases from V and 0 bases from J; bases unmatched to any gene: 10. The CDR3 loop spans 17 amino acids. Germline CDR1 reads SGHKS; CDR2 reads YYEKEE (reference sequence). The CDR3 sequence is CASSLTGAPIAKNIQYF. CDR3 DNA sequence: TGTGCCAGCAGCCTAACAGGGGCCCCAATAGCCAAAAACATTCAGTACTTC.

This clone came up once. The V call is TRBV5-6, the J call TRBJ1-1; D is unclear. V was shortened by 2 bases and J by 4 bases, with 9 bases between the two germline ends. The CDR3 length is 13 residues. CDR1 is SGHDT and CDR2 is YYEEEE in the germline V gene. The CDR3 sequence: CASSFLDPTEAFF. CDR3 coding DNA: TGTGCCAGCAGCTTCTTAGATCCCACTGAAGCTTTCTTT.

This sequence joins TRBV4-1 and TRBJ1-3; no definite D call. With 0 bases removed from V and 11 bases from J, the gap between germline ends came to 17 bases. Germline V gene lookup returns CDR1 MGHRA and CDR2 YSYEKL. The CDR3 covers 15 residues. The CDR3 DNA follows: TGCGCCAGCAGCCAAGATCGTGTTACTGTAGGAGCCATATATTTT. It specifies CASSQDRVTVGAIYF.

The chain has TRBV27 and TRBJ2-2; the match to TRBD1 covers 9 bases. The junction had 17 bases not matched to a gene; V was cut back by 7 bases and J by 5 bases. The germline V gene encodes CDR1 MNHEY and CDR2 SMNVEV (reference sequence). The CDR3 is 18 amino acids. The CDR3 nucleotides are TGTGCCAGCACTCCTTTCGCGACAGGGGGTCGGAGGACCGGGGAGCTGTTTTTT. It codes for CASTPFATGGRRTGELFF.

The V call is TRBV24-1, the J call TRBJ2-5; 8 bases map to TRBD1. This CDR3 comprises 15 residues. V lost 3 bases to trimming and J lost 4 bases; unmatched junction nucleotides: 6. Germline loops: CDR1 KGHDR, CDR2 SFDVKD. CDR3 amino acids: CATSDPRTGLETQYF. In DNA, the CDR3 is TGTGCCACCAGTGATCCACGGACAGGGTTAGAGACCCAGTACTTC.

J is TRBJ1-2 and V is TRBV19; tentatively, D is TRBD1 (5 bases). This CDR3 comprises 12 residues. V gave up 8 bases and J gave up 2 bases, with 9 bases separating them. In germline, CDR1 is LNHDA, CDR2 SQIVND (reference sequence). The DNA of the CDR3 is TGTGCCAGTGGGGGGGAGAACTATGGCTACACCTTC. This translates into CASGGENYGYTF.

This rearrangement joins TRBV10-1 to TRBJ2-2; D might be TRBD2 (5 bases). V was shortened by 3 bases and J by 7 bases, with 15 bases between the two germline ends. The length of the CDR3 is 15 residues. Germline-derived CDR1 and CDR2 are WNHNN and SYGVQD (reference sequence). For the CDR3, the DNA is TGCGCCAGCAGTGATTTTTTTCGGGGAAGCGGGGAGCTGTTTTTT. It encodes CASSDFFRGSGELFF.

V gene TRBV10-3 combines with J gene TRBJ2-3; 15 nucleotides align to TRBD2. This CDR3 comprises 18 residues. Germline CDR1 reads ENHRY; CDR2 reads SYGVKD. V shed 3 bases, J shed 5 bases, and the junction held 9 bases outside the gene matches. The CDR3 region is CAISDSRTSGGEGDTQYF. The CDR3 bases are TGTGCCATCAGTGATTCCAGGACTAGCGGGGGGGAAGGAGATACGCAGTATTTT.

The chain is built from TRBV27 and TRBJ2-1; 14 bases align to TRBD2. The CDR3 contains 18 residues. Trimming took 5 bases from V and 1 from J; bases not matched to a gene: 7. Per germline, CDR1 MNHEY and CDR2 SMNVEV (reference sequence). Written as DNA, the CDR3 is TGTGCCAGCAGTGCTGGACTAGCGGGGGGAGATTCCTACAATGAGCAGTTCTTC. It encodes CASSAGLAGGDSYNEQFF.

J is TRBJ1-1 and V is TRBV3-1 (or the pseudogene TRBV3-2); 9 bases align to TRBD1. CDR1 and CDR2 (germline): LGHDT, YNNKEL (reference sequence). The V and J ends lost 4 bases and 0 bases, in that order; junction bases with no gene match: 6. This CDR3 spans 16 amino acids. The CDR3 protein is CASSPGTGWMNTEAFF. In DNA form, the CDR3 reads TGTGCCAGCAGCCCCGGGACAGGGTGGATGAACACTGAAGCTTTCTTT.

This clone appeared once. The CDR3 nucleotides are TGTGCCAGTAGTACCCGATCCTTGGGCACAGGAGAGACCCAGTACTTC. It encodes CASSTRSLGTGETQYF. This sequence joins TRBV19 and TRBJ2-5; D might be TRBD1 (5 bases). Germline loops: CDR1 LNHDA, CDR2 SQIVND (reference sequence). V was shortened by 4 bases and J by 4 bases, with 19 bases between the two germline ends. CDR3 length: 16 residues. Variable domain in full (rest from reference TRBV19 and TRBJ2-5): DGGITQSPKYLFRKEGQNVTLSCEQNLNHDAMYWYRQDPGQGLRLIYYSQIVNDFQKGDIAEGYSVSREKKESFPLTVTSAQKNPTAFYLCASSTRSLGTGETQYFGPGTRLLVL.

The chain has TRBV6-5 and TRBJ2-7; maybe TRBD1 (5 bases). This CDR3 spans 16 amino acids. V was trimmed by 4 bases and J by 0 bases, leaving 16 bases between them. Germline lookup yields CDR1 MNHEY and CDR2 SVGAGI. Written as DNA, the CDR3 is TGTGCCAGCAGTTTGCTAAGGACACTGAACTCCTACGAGCAGTACTTC. Amino acid sequence: CASSLLRTLNSYEQYF.

The J gene is TRBJ1-3, the V gene TRBV7-9; D possibly corresponds to TRBD1 (5 bases). Trimming cost V 1 base and J 4 bases, with 11 bases left between them. The CDR3 is 15 residues long. The V gene's germline CDR1 is SEHNR and CDR2 FQNEAQ (reference sequence). The CDR3 is CASSLEGELGNTIYF. CDR3 bases: TGTGCCAGCAGCTTAGAAGGGGAATTAGGAAACACCATATATTTT.

The chain uses TRBV29-1 and TRBJ1-6; the D gene is possibly TRBD1 (6 bases). This CDR3 is 12 amino acids long. V dropped 4 bases and J dropped 8 bases, with 9 bases sitting between them. Germline assignment: CDR1 SQVTM and CDR2 ANQGSEA. CDR3 sequence: CSVGEGDSPLHF. The DNA for the CDR3 is TGCAGCGTTGGGGAGGGGGATTCACCCCTCCACTTT.

The chain recombines TRBV7-2 with TRBJ1-1; 9 bases line up with TRBD1. Germline CDR1 reads SGHTA; CDR2 reads FQGNSA. The CDR3 is 14 amino acids. V was pared by 6 bases and J by 10 bases, with 12 bases of the junction left unmatched. Written as DNA, the CDR3 is TGTGCCAGCAGTCACAGGACAGGGGACGTCGTAGCTTTCTTT. Translating gives CASSHRTGDVVAFF. Based on the CDR3 plus reference TRBV7-2 and TRBJ1-1, the full variable domain is GAGVSQSPSNKVTEKGKDVELRCDPISGHTALYWYRQSLGQGLEFLIYFQGNSAPDKSGLPSDRFSAERTGGSVSTLTIQRTQQEDSAVYLCASSHRTGDVVAFFGQGTRLTVV.

The V gene is TRBV24-1, the J gene TRBJ1-1, with D hard to call. Between the trimmed V and J ends, which lost 9 bases and 4 bases, there was a span of 14 bases. Germline V gene lookup returns CDR1 KGHDR and CDR2 SFDVKD. The CDR3 loop spans 13 amino acids. The CDR3 protein is CATQDSIGTEAFF. The CDR3 nucleotides are TGTGCCACCCAAGACTCAATAGGCACTGAAGCTTTCTTT.

This chain joins TRBV25-1 and TRBJ2-1; 16 bases line up with TRBD2. V shed 7 bases and J 8 bases; nucleotides not matched to a gene: 5. CDR1 MGHDK and CDR2 SYGVNS come from the germline V gene. This CDR3 has 15 amino acids. The CDR3 sequence: CASKGTSGGGYEQFF. CDR3 nucleotide sequence: TGTGCCAGCAAAGGGACTAGCGGGGGGGGGTATGAGCAGTTCTTC.

The gene calls are TRBV30 and TRBJ1-4; perhaps TRBD1 as D (6 bases). Trimming stripped 1 base from V and 5 bases from J, with 14 bases between. The CDR3 is made up of 15 amino acids. Germline V gene data show CDR1 as GTSNPN and CDR2 as SVGIG (reference sequence). The CDR3 sequence: CAWSAVRQGNEKLFF. The CDR3 region has the DNA TGTGCCTGGAGTGCGGTTCGGCAGGGGAATGAAAAACTGTTTTTT.

The rearrangement links TRBV7-9 to TRBJ2-1, with a possible D match to TRBD2 (5 bases). Trimming shortened V by 5 bases and J by 7 bases, and 21 bases separated the two germline ends. The CDR3 covers 16 residues. The germline V gene encodes CDR1 SEHNR and CDR2 FQNEAQ (reference sequence). The CDR3 DNA sequence: TGTGCCAGCAGCGGAGTTGGGCCCGGGAAGGCAAATGAGCAGTTCTTC. As protein: CASSGVGPGKANEQFF.